This is a list of T cell receptor beta chains from one sample in a study of T cells after yellow fever vaccination. TCRdb independently ran MiXCR on the 5' RACE reads; one entry per CDR3 protein. The sample lists roughly 330,000 distinct CDR3 sequences; around 6.8% were seen once. The sample here was PBMCs, taken roughly seven weeks after the first yellow fever vaccination. All receptors come from a man aged 18 to 35 who received the YFV17D yellow fever vaccine. CDR3s include the opening cysteine and the closing phenylalanine or tryptophan. The D gene is left open where the match is weak. The size of a clone is reported for some rows only, either as once, few or many, or as a class for expanded clones.

V: TRBV15
J: TRBJ2-5
size: many
D: NA
DNA: TGTGCCACCAGCAGTACCGAAGAGACCCAGTACTTC
CDR3: CATSSTEETQYF

V: TRBV7-2
J: TRBJ2-1
size: NA
D: NA
DNA: TGTGCCAGCAGCTTAGTCTGGGACCCCTACAATGAGCAGTTCTTC
CDR3: CASSLVWDPYNEQFF

V: TRBV10-3
J: TRBJ1-4
size: few
D: NA
DNA: TGTGCCATCAGTGACTCAACCGAAACTAATGAAAAACTGTTTTTT
CDR3: CAISDSTETNEKLFF

V: TRBV15
J: TRBJ2-5
size: NA
D: NA
DNA: TGTGCCACCAGCAGAGAGTCTTCCTTGGAGACCCAGTACTTC
CDR3: CATSRESSLETQYF

V: TRBV14
J: TRBJ2-1
size: few
D: NA
DNA: TGTGCCAGCAGCCAACTACCTAGACAGAGCTCCTACAATGAGCAGTTCTTC
CDR3: CASSQLPRQSSYNEQFF

V: TRBV7-6
J: TRBJ1-4
size: few
D: NA
DNA: TGTGCCAGCAGCCAACCCGGCGGTGGGCCTGAAAAACTGTTTTTT
CDR3: CASSQPGGGPEKLFF

V: TRBV7-8
J: TRBJ1-2
size: few
D: NA
DNA: TGTGCCAGCTCTACGTCAGTATATGGCTACACCTTC
CDR3: CASSTSVYGYTF

V: TRBV20-1
J: TRBJ1-1
size: NA
D: NA
DNA: TGCAGTGCTAGAGGAGTACAGAACACTGAAGCTTTCTTT
CDR3: CSARGVQNTEAFF

V: TRBV29-1
J: TRBJ2-1
size: few
D: NA
DNA: TGCAGCGTCGCCCCGACCAGACCATACAATGAGCAGTTCTTC
CDR3: CSVAPTRPYNEQFF

V: TRBV7-2
J: TRBJ2-3
size: NA
D: TRBD2
DNA: TGTGCCAGCAGCTTCGTCGCGGGGGGGCTTGATACGCAGTATTTT
CDR3: CASSFVAGGLDTQYF

V: TRBV6-2/TRBV6-3
J: TRBJ2-1
size: few
D: TRBD2
DNA: TGTGCCAGCAGTTCCCAGACTAGCGGGAGGGACAATGAGCAGTTCTTC
CDR3: CASSSQTSGRDNEQFF

V: TRBV12-3/TRBV12-4
J: TRBJ2-1
size: many
D: TRBD2
DNA: TGTGCCAGCAACATAGCGGGGGGGCACTACAATGAGCAGTTCTTC
CDR3: CASNIAGGHYNEQFF

V: TRBV7-9
J: TRBJ1-3
size: few
D: TRBD1
DNA: TGTGCCAGCAGCCTCGGGACAGAATACTCTGGAAACACCATATATTTT
CDR3: CASSLGTEYSGNTIYF

V: TRBV15
J: TRBJ2-5
size: many
D: NA
DNA: TGTGCCACCAGCAGAGAGCCGGGGGCGGAGACCCAGTACTTC
CDR3: CATSREPGAETQYF

V: TRBV20-1
J: TRBJ2-2
size: few
D: NA
DNA: TGCAGTGCTAGAGATCCCGGGGCCAGTTACAAGGAGCTGTTTTTT
CDR3: CSARDPGASYKELFF

V: TRBV7-3
J: TRBJ1-5
size: NA
D: NA
DNA: TGTGCCAGCAGCTTAACGCCGGATCAGCCCCAGCATTTT
CDR3: CASSLTPDQPQHF

V: TRBV4-1
J: TRBJ2-3
size: NA
D: NA
DNA: TGCGCCAGCAGCTACTCGCAAGGGGGAGATACGCAGTATTTT
CDR3: CASSYSQGGDTQYF

V: TRBV6-4
J: TRBJ2-3
size: many
D: NA
DNA: TGTGCCAGCAGTGAGGGGCGGAGCACAGATACGCAGTATTTT
CDR3: CASSEGRSTDTQYF

V: TRBV3-1
J: TRBJ2-3
size: many
D: NA
DNA: TGTGCCAGCAGCCAAGAGGGGCGGCGCACAGATACGCAGTATTTT
CDR3: CASSQEGRRTDTQYF

V: TRBV5-1
J: TRBJ1-1
size: NA
D: NA
DNA: TGCGCCAGCAGCTTGGCAGGCGCAGGCCTGGACACTGAAGCTTTCTTT
CDR3: CASSLAGAGLDTEAFF

V: TRBV7-6
J: TRBJ2-3
size: NA
D: TRBD2
DNA: TGTGCCAGCAGCTTACCCACGGACGCGGGGGGTCCCACGGATACGCAGTATTTT
CDR3: CASSLPTDAGGPTDTQYF

V: TRBV20-1
J: TRBJ2-2
size: NA
D: NA
DNA: TGCAGTGCTAAGGGTACCGGGGAGCTGTTTTTT
CDR3: CSAKGTGELFF

V: TRBV9
J: TRBJ1-1
size: many
D: NA
DNA: TGTGCCAGCAGCGTGCAGGGTACGAACACTGAAGCTTTCTTT
CDR3: CASSVQGTNTEAFF

V: TRBV25-1
J: TRBJ2-7
size: NA
D: NA
DNA: TGTGCCAGCAGTGAACGGACGTCTTTCTACGAGCAGTACTTC
CDR3: CASSERTSFYEQYF

V: TRBV12-3/TRBV12-4
J: TRBJ2-2
size: many
D: TRBD2
DNA: TGTGCCAGCAGCCGGTTAGCGGGGGGGAAAACCGGGGAGCTGTTTTTT
CDR3: CASSRLAGGKTGELFF

V: TRBV3-1
J: TRBJ2-5
size: few
D: NA
DNA: TGTGCCAGCAGCCAATTCGGAGGGGAAGAGACCCAGTACTTC
CDR3: CASSQFGGEETQYF

V: TRBV5-1
J: TRBJ1-6
size: NA
D: TRBD1
DNA: TGCGCCAGCAGCTTGGGGACAGGTACCCTTAGGTCACCCCTCCACTTT
CDR3: CASSLGTGTLRSPLHF

V: TRBV7-2
J: TRBJ2-5
size: NA
D: NA
DNA: TGTGCCAGCAGCTCTTACAGGGTAGAAGAGACCCAGTACTTC
CDR3: CASSSYRVEETQYF

V: TRBV5-4
J: TRBJ2-5
size: NA
D: NA
DNA: TGTGCCAGCAGAAACAGGGGGGAGGGGACCCAGTACTTC
CDR3: CASRNRGEGTQYF

V: TRBV7-9
J: TRBJ2-2
size: many
D: NA
DNA: TGTGCCAGCAGCTTTGGGGCGGGGTACGTCACCGGGGAGCTGTTTTTT
CDR3: CASSFGAGYVTGELFF

V: TRBV12-3/TRBV12-4
J: TRBJ1-1
size: few
D: NA
DNA: TGTGCCAGCAGTTTTGCGGACACTGAAGCTTTCTTT
CDR3: CASSFADTEAFF

V: TRBV4-2
J: TRBJ2-3
size: many
D: NA
DNA: TGTGCCAGCAGCCAAGACAGCCCCACAGATACGCAGTATTTT
CDR3: CASSQDSPTDTQYF

V: TRBV5-1
J: TRBJ2-5
size: few
D: NA
DNA: TGCGCCAGCAGCCCTGGACCGACTCAAGAGACCCAGTACTTC
CDR3: CASSPGPTQETQYF

V: TRBV18
J: TRBJ2-3
size: NA
D: NA
DNA: TGTGCCAGCTCACCACCCACCACAGATACGCAGTATTTT
CDR3: CASSPPTTDTQYF

V: TRBV7-2
J: TRBJ2-2
size: many
D: TRBD2
DNA: TGTGCCAGCGCCCGAGCGGGGGGGGGCGGGGAGCTGTTTTTT
CDR3: CASARAGGGGELFF

V: TRBV20-1
J: TRBJ2-3
size: NA
D: TRBD2
DNA: TGCAGTGCTAGAGATCTGTGGACTAGCGGGGTGGCAGATACGCAGTATTTT
CDR3: CSARDLWTSGVADTQYF

V: TRBV6-5
J: TRBJ1-3
size: many
D: TRBD1
DNA: TGTGCCAGCAGTTACGGGGACAGCTCTGGAAACACCATATATTTT
CDR3: CASSYGDSSGNTIYF

V: TRBV9
J: TRBJ2-5
size: few
D: NA
DNA: TGTGCCAGCAGCGTACGAGCGGACCAAGAGACCCAGTACTTC
CDR3: CASSVRADQETQYF

V: TRBV20-1
J: TRBJ1-4
size: NA
D: NA
DNA: TGCAGTGCTTACGGGACCCATGGGGGAAAACTGTTTTTT
CDR3: CSAYGTHGGKLFF

V: TRBV5-1
J: TRBJ2-7
size: NA
D: NA
DNA: TGCGCCAGCAGCTTGGAGGCAGGGGGGCCCAACGAGCAGTACTTC
CDR3: CASSLEAGGPNEQYF

V: TRBV27
J: TRBJ2-7
size: NA
D: TRBD2
DNA: TGTGCCAGCAGTGGGCTAGCGGGGGGACTCCTACGCGAGCAGTACTTC
CDR3: CASSGLAGGLLREQYF

V: TRBV7-6
J: TRBJ1-6
size: few
D: NA
DNA: TGTGCCAGCGGAAGAGGCAGTGAAAATTCACCCCTCCACTTT
CDR3: CASGRGSENSPLHF

V: TRBV7-2
J: TRBJ2-3
size: NA
D: TRBD2
DNA: TGTGCCAGCAGCACGCGACTAGCGGGGGACTCAGATACGCAGTATTTT
CDR3: CASSTRLAGDSDTQYF

V: TRBV9
J: TRBJ2-3
size: NA
D: NA
DNA: TGTGCCAGCAGCGGCCCATTGAGGGGTTCAGATACGCAGTATTTT
CDR3: CASSGPLRGSDTQYF

V: TRBV12-3/TRBV12-4
J: TRBJ1-6
size: few
D: TRBD1
DNA: TGTGCCAGCAGCTTCGCGACAGGGTCCTATAATTCACCCCTCCACTTT
CDR3: CASSFATGSYNSPLHF

V: TRBV4-1
J: TRBJ2-4
size: many
D: NA
DNA: TGCGCCAGCAGCCAAGTGGGCAGCGGAAAAGACATTCAGTACTTC
CDR3: CASSQVGSGKDIQYF

V: TRBV6-2/TRBV6-3
J: TRBJ2-1
size: NA
D: TRBD2
DNA: TGTGCCAGCAGTTACTTTGGGACTAGTTTGTTCTTC
CDR3: CASSYFGTSLFF

V: TRBV28
J: TRBJ2-5
size: few
D: NA
DNA: TGTGCCAGCAGGCCTCACGGGGCTCAAGAGACCCAGTACTTC
CDR3: CASRPHGAQETQYF

V: TRBV29-1
J: TRBJ2-1
size: many
D: NA
DNA: TGCAGCGTCCTTGGTGGGGACGGCAATGAGCAGTTCTTC
CDR3: CSVLGGDGNEQFF

V: TRBV4-3
J: TRBJ2-3
size: NA
D: TRBD2
DNA: TGCGCCAGCAGCCAAGCCCGACTAGCGGGGGGGCCAAGGGATACGCAGTATTTT
CDR3: CASSQARLAGGPRDTQYF

V: TRBV25-1
J: TRBJ2-5
size: many
D: NA
DNA: TGTGCCAGCAGTGAAGGTCGGGACGCACAAGAGACCCAGTACTTC
CDR3: CASSEGRDAQETQYF

V: TRBV7-2
J: TRBJ1-2
size: few
D: NA
DNA: TGTGCCAGCAGCGGAAGAGACGGGCCCTATGGCTACACCTTC
CDR3: CASSGRDGPYGYTF

V: TRBV5-5
J: TRBJ2-3
size: many
D: TRBD2
DNA: TGTGCCAGCAGCTTGGTGCCTAGCGGGGGGCCAGATACGCAGTATTTT
CDR3: CASSLVPSGGPDTQYF

V: TRBV4-1
J: TRBJ1-1
size: NA
D: TRBD1
DNA: TGCGCCAGCAGCCAAGACGGACAGGGGAACACTGAAGCTTTCTTT
CDR3: CASSQDGQGNTEAFF

V: TRBV5-1
J: TRBJ2-2
size: NA
D: NA
DNA: TGCGCCAGCAGCTTGTACTTCCGAAGCGCCGGGGAGCTGTTTTTT
CDR3: CASSLYFRSAGELFF